These T cell receptor beta chains were read from a single sample in a study of blood T cell repertoires in COVID-19. Measured with immunoSEQ multiplex PCR; TCRdb has only the in-frame clones, and not every one. The table records 200,000 or so clones, roughly 80% of them present only once. The sample comprised peripheral blood. The source of these receptors is a woman aged 30 to 39 who had recovered from COVID-19. Both conserved end residues are part of each CDR3. Each record gives: J gene, D gene, CDR3 length, clone size, V gene, CDR3 DNA, CDR3 protein. The D gene is left open where the match is weak. Clone size is stated in some rows and not others, as once, few, many or a class when expanded.

TRBJ2-2	TRBD2	17	NA	TRBV24-1	TGTGCCACCAGTGATCCTGCCGGGACTAAGAACACCGGGGAGCTGTTTTTT	CATSDPAGTKNTGELFF
TRBJ2-2	NA	15	NA	TRBV28	TGTGCCAGCAGTTTAAACAGGGTGGGGTCCGGGGAGCTGTTTTTT	CASSLNRVGSGELFF
TRBJ1-2	NA	13	NA	TRBV14	TGTGCCAGCAGCCTTCTGCCCGGAGATGGCTACACCTTC	CASSLLPGDGYTF
TRBJ1-5	NA	14	NA	TRBV24-1	TGTGCCACCAGTGATGTTCATAGCAATCAGCCCCAGCATTTT	CATSDVHSNQPQHF
TRBJ2-4	NA	15	NA	TRBV7-2	TGTGCCAGCAGCTTAGGGAGCGGTTTGGGGTACATTCAGTACTTC	CASSLGSGLGYIQYF
TRBJ2-5	TRBD2	15	once	TRBV4-1	TGCGCCAGCAGCCAAGTGGCTAGCGGGGAAAAGACCCAGTACTTC	CASSQVASGEKTQYF
TRBJ2-3	TRBD2	15	many	TRBV7-9	TGTGCCAGCAGCCCCCGGGAGGCAAACACAGATACGCAGTATTTT	CASSPREANTDTQYF
TRBJ2-4	TRBD2	15	NA	TRBV19	TGTGCCAGTAGTATGGTGGGGACTAGCCAAAACATTCAGTACTTC	CASSMVGTSQNIQYF
TRBJ2-2	NA	16	NA	TRBV15	TGTGCTACCAGCAGCAACGCAGGTTCGACGGCCGGGGAGCTGTTTTTT	CATSSNAGSTAGELFF
TRBJ2-7	TRBD2	14	NA	TRBV5-1	TGCGCCAGCAGGTCGGGAGGGGGGTTTACCGAGCAGTACTTC	CASRSGGGFTEQYF
TRBJ1-2	NA	13	once	TRBV6-5	TGTGCCAGCATGGGTCGGGGGGCCGGTGGCTACACCTTC	CASMGRGAGGYTF
TRBJ2-7	NA	13	NA	TRBV10-1	TGCGCCAGCAGAAGCTCGACGGACACGGGGCAGTACTTC	CASRSSTDTGQYF
TRBJ2-1	TRBD2	17	NA	TRBV3-1/TRBV3-2	TGTGCCAGCAGCCACTTCGGTTTGGCGGGAGATTGGGATGAGCAGTTCTTC	CASSHFGLAGDWDEQFF
TRBJ2-7	TRBD1	14	once	TRBV6-5	TGTGCCAGCAGTCCGGGACAGGGAGCCTACGAGCAGTACTTC	CASSPGQGAYEQYF
TRBJ1-2	TRBD1	14	NA	TRBV24-1	TGTGCCACCAGTGATTCTGACAGGGTCGGTGGCTACACCTTC	CATSDSDRVGGYTF
TRBJ2-4	TRBD1	15	NA	TRBV10-3	TGTGCCATCAGTGGAGGGGGCGAGGCTAAAAACATTCAGTACTTC	CAISGGGEAKNIQYF
TRBJ2-1	NA	13	NA	TRBV30	TGTGCCTGGGCCGTGTACGCCCTGAGAGAGCAGTTCTTC	CAWAVYALREQFF
TRBJ2-2	NA	15	NA	TRBV7-3	TGTGCCAGCAGCCTCGGACACCCAAACACCGGGGAGCTGTTTTTT	CASSLGHPNTGELFF
TRBJ1-2	NA	14	NA	TRBV4-1	TGCGCCAGCAGCCAAGATTGGAGGGGCCATGGCTACACCTTC	CASSQDWRGHGYTF
TRBJ2-2	NA	16	NA	TRBV7-2	TGTGCCAGCAGCTTCCCGCCGACACAGAACACCGGGGAGCTGTTTTTT	CASSFPPTQNTGELFF
TRBJ2-7	NA	15	NA	TRBV4-1	TGCGCCAGCAGCCAAGTTAAGGTGGGGGGCTACGAGCAGTACTTC	CASSQVKVGGYEQYF
TRBJ2-5	NA	16	NA	TRBV6-5	TGTGCCAGCAGTTACGGTCGGGGGACGTCGGGAGAGACCCAGTACTTC	CASSYGRGTSGETQYF
TRBJ1-5	NA	15	once	TRBV28	TGTGCCAGCAGTTCAGGAGGATGGGGCAATCAGCCCCAGCATTTT	CASSSGGWGNQPQHF
TRBJ2-7	TRBD2	14	NA	TRBV18	TGTGCCAGCTCGACGGCGGGAGGGCCTTACGAGCAGTACTTC	CASSTAGGPYEQYF
TRBJ2-5	NA	16	few	TRBV6-5	TGTGCCAGCAGTTACAACCCGGGATCTCCGAGAGAGACCCAGTACTTC	CASSYNPGSPRETQYF
TRBJ2-1	NA	13	NA	TRBV7-8	TGTGCCAGCCGAGGAATTGAACCCAATGAGCAGTTCTTC	CASRGIEPNEQFF
TRBJ2-3	TRBD2	16	NA	TRBV5-4	TGTGCCAGCAGCTCGGGACTAGCGGGGGTCACAGATACGCAGTATTTT	CASSSGLAGVTDTQYF
TRBJ2-7	NA	13	NA	TRBV5-1	TGCGCCAGCAGCTCTACAGGGTTTTACGAGCAGTACTTC	CASSSTGFYEQYF
TRBJ1-6	NA	12	NA	TRBV6-5	TGTGCCAGCAGTCCCCCAGGTTCACCCCTCCACTTT	CASSPPGSPLHF
TRBJ2-1	NA	15	NA	TRBV9	TGTGCCAGCAGCGCGCTAGGAGGAGTCTACAATGAGCAGTTCTTC	CASSALGGVYNEQFF
TRBJ2-2	NA	15	NA	TRBV30	TGTGCCTGGAGTGTACTGCCGGGAGAAATCGGGGAGCTGTTTTTT	CAWSVLPGEIGELFF
TRBJ1-6	NA	14	NA	TRBV10-3	TGTGCCATCAGTGCGGACAGTTCAGATTCACCCCTCCACTTT	CAISADSSDSPLHF
TRBJ2-5	NA	13	few	TRBV19	TGTGCCAGTAGTATGGCAGGTTATGAGACCCAGTACTTC	CASSMAGYETQYF
TRBJ1-1	TRBD1	14	NA	TRBV3-1/TRBV3-2	TGTGCCAGCAGCCCGGGACAGTTGAACACTGAAGCTTTCTTT	CASSPGQLNTEAFF
TRBJ2-2	NA	15	NA	TRBV28	TGTGCCAGCAGTTTACTTGGGACAACAACCGGGGAGCTGTTTTTT	CASSLLGTTTGELFF
TRBJ2-3	NA	15	once	TRBV28	TGTGCCAGCAGTTTACCAGAACATAGCACAGATACGCAGTATTTT	CASSLPEHSTDTQYF
TRBJ2-3	NA	17	NA	TRBV5-4	TGTGCCAGCAGCTTGGGCTTCTGGCGGACTAGCACAGATACGCAGTATTTT	CASSLGFWRTSTDTQYF
TRBJ2-2	TRBD1	14	NA	TRBV28	TGTGCCAGCAGTTTAACAGGGGACACCGGGGAGCTGTTTTTT	CASSLTGDTGELFF
TRBJ2-5	NA	16	NA	TRBV3-1/TRBV3-2	TGTGCCAGCAGCCAGAACCCGATCTCCCCAGGGGAGACCCAGTACTTC	CASSQNPISPGETQYF
TRBJ2-7	NA	14	NA	TRBV5-3	TGTGCCAGAAGCTTACGGGACAACTCCTACGAGCAGTACTTC	CARSLRDNSYEQYF
TRBJ1-1	NA	14	few	TRBV10-1	TGCGCCAGCAGTGAGTCGAGGGCGAGGACTGAAGCTTTCTTT	CASSESRARTEAFF
TRBJ2-2	TRBD2	22	NA	TRBV3-1/TRBV3-2	TGTGCCAGCAGCCCAACCGGGACTAGTAGTCTAGGGGGATCTAGGGGGACCGGGGAGCTGTTTTTT	CASSPTGTSSLGGSRGTGELFF
TRBJ2-7	NA	14	NA	TRBV6-5	TGTGCCAGCACCCGAGGGGGAGCATTTTACGAGCAGTACTTC	CASTRGGAFYEQYF
TRBJ2-7	TRBD2	15	few	TRBV19	TGTGCCAGTAGTATAATGGCGGGAGGTGGCTACGAGCAGTACTTC	CASSIMAGGGYEQYF
TRBJ2-6	NA	18	NA	TRBV7-3	TGTGCCAGCAGCTTAAGAGGGCCATTGAGCTCTGGGGCCAACGTCCTGACTTTC	CASSLRGPLSSGANVLTF
TRBJ1-1	NA	15	few	TRBV29-1	TGCAGCGTCTTATCGGACACACAACCGAACACTGAAGCTTTCTTT	CSVLSDTQPNTEAFF
TRBJ2-6	NA	16	NA	TRBV21-1	TGTGCCAGCAGCAATGGTCAGGGCTCTGGGGCCAACGTCCTGACTTTC	CASSNGQGSGANVLTF